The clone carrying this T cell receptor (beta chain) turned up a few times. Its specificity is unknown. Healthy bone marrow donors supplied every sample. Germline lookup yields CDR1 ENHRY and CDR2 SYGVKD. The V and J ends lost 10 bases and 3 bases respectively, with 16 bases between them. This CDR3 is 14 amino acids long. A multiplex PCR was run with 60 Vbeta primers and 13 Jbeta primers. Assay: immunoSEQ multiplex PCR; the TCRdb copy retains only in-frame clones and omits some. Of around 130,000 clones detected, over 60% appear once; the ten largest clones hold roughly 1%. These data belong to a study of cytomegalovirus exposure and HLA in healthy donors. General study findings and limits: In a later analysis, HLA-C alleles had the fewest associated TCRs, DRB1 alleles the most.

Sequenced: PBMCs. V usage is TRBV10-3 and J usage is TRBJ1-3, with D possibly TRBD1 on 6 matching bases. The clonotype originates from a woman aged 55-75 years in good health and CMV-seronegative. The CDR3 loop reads CATTGFFGGNTIYF. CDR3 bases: TGTGCCACGACAGGCTTCTTCGGTGGAAACACCATATATTTT.